This T cell receptor (beta chain) was captured in a study of T cell responses to AZD1222 COVID-19 vaccine. Study-level findings and limits: White British people made up most donors, females outnumbered males, and clonal diversity was possibly underestimated. Just a handful of people given AZD1222 tested seropositive at baseline.

Of note for this clone: Its antigen is undetermined.

Produced via immunoSEQ multiplex PCR; TCRdb's table is partial and in-frame only. The sample includes about 120,000 clones, 85% to 90% of them seen just once. The ends lost 4 bases at V and 5 bases at J; junction bases unmatched: 9. This CDR3 contains 16 residues. CDR1 is SGHVS, CDR2 FQNEAQ, per germline. The material was peripheral blood, obtained on day 0 of AZD1222 vaccination. The chain is built from TRBV7-8 and TRBJ2-1; 9 nucleotides align to TRBD2. The TCR was taken from an adult in good health. The CDR3 is CASSYLPSGEDNEQFF. DNA of the CDR3: TGTGCCAGCAGCTACCTACCTAGCGGGGAGGACAATGAGCAGTTCTTC. Looking up the rest from reference TRBV7-8 and TRBJ2-1 gives the full variable domain: GAGVSQSPRYKVAKRGQDVALRCDPISGHVSLFWYQQALGQGPEFLTYFQNEAQLDKSGLPSDRFFAERPEGSVSTLKIQRTQQEDSAVYLCASSYLPSGEDNEQFFGPGTRLTVL.